These T cell receptor beta chains were read from a single sample in a study of shared clonotypes between healthy human individuals. Repertoires were generated with immunoSEQ multiplex PCR, while TCRdb's copy carries only in-frame clones and drops some. The sample carries over a million clones, nearly 99% recorded once. Sequenced material: naive CD4+ T cells sorted from blood. The receptors come from a man aged 30-40 years in good health. Each CDR3 is given with its conserved first and last residue. The order of the fields is clone size, V gene, J gene, CDR3 protein. Clone size is not always given. Where it is, it says once, few, many or a class for expanded clones.

abundance: -; v_gene: TRBV27; j_gene: TRBJ2-3; CDR3aa: CASSLSAGGSTDTQYF
abundance: -; v_gene: TRBV7-8; j_gene: TRBJ2-2; CDR3aa: CASSLAPIAGELFF
abundance: -; v_gene: TRBV18; j_gene: TRBJ2-5; CDR3aa: CASSPPDRGQETQYF
abundance: once; v_gene: TRBV28; j_gene: TRBJ2-1; CDR3aa: CASSSGLPSLQQFF
abundance: -; v_gene: TRBV29-1; j_gene: TRBJ1-3; CDR3aa: CSVREVGNTIYF
abundance: -; v_gene: TRBV5-1; j_gene: TRBJ1-5; CDR3aa: CASSLGRDRGKHSNQPQHF
abundance: -; v_gene: TRBV19; j_gene: TRBJ2-1; CDR3aa: CASSKDSSYNEQFF
abundance: -; v_gene: TRBV18; j_gene: TRBJ2-3; CDR3aa: CASSPPGVLSTDTQYF
abundance: once; v_gene: TRBV6-1; j_gene: TRBJ2-7; CDR3aa: CASSSQGYEQYF
abundance: -; v_gene: TRBV7-3; j_gene: TRBJ2-1; CDR3aa: CASSPGSGKGGYNEQFF
abundance: -; v_gene: TRBV25-1; j_gene: TRBJ2-5; CDR3aa: CASSESLPGGETQYF
abundance: once; v_gene: TRBV6-5; j_gene: TRBJ2-7; CDR3aa: CASSASVASYEQYF
abundance: once; v_gene: TRBV5-1; j_gene: TRBJ2-1; CDR3aa: CASSLQARDEQFF
abundance: -; v_gene: TRBV6-6; j_gene: TRBJ2-7; CDR3aa: CASSYERDEQYF
abundance: -; v_gene: TRBV19; j_gene: TRBJ2-1; CDR3aa: CASEGGDGEQFF
abundance: -; v_gene: TRBV6-1; j_gene: TRBJ2-1; CDR3aa: CASPRSNEQFF
abundance: -; v_gene: TRBV9; j_gene: TRBJ2-5; CDR3aa: CASSVSFTQETQYF
abundance: -; v_gene: TRBV28; j_gene: TRBJ1-5; CDR3aa: CASSPRDRSLINQPQHF
abundance: -; v_gene: TRBV6-5; j_gene: TRBJ1-5; CDR3aa: CATSTGSNQPQHF
abundance: -; v_gene: TRBV7-9; j_gene: TRBJ1-4; CDR3aa: CASSSGPGATNEKLFF
abundance: -; v_gene: TRBV27; j_gene: TRBJ1-1; CDR3aa: CASRRSGGRGGTSTEAFF
abundance: -; v_gene: TRBV7-9; j_gene: TRBJ2-7; CDR3aa: CASSSPGLAGGFYEQYF
abundance: -; v_gene: TRBV5-6; j_gene: TRBJ2-2; CDR3aa: CASSLRSGTSGIRIGELFF
abundance: -; v_gene: TRBV5-1; j_gene: TRBJ2-1; CDR3aa: CASSLGQSANEQFF
abundance: -; v_gene: TRBV7-8; j_gene: TRBJ1-1; CDR3aa: CASSPRRTGWNTEAFF
abundance: -; v_gene: TRBV5-5; j_gene: TRBJ2-5; CDR3aa: CASSTPWRAVREETQYF
abundance: -; v_gene: TRBV12-5; j_gene: TRBJ2-2; CDR3aa: CASGLVRGLNTGELFF
abundance: -; v_gene: TRBV6-1; j_gene: TRBJ2-7; CDR3aa: CASREQGGYEQYF
abundance: -; v_gene: TRBV5-4; j_gene: TRBJ1-1; CDR3aa: CASSLGVQRKGTEAFF
abundance: -; v_gene: TRBV20-1; j_gene: TRBJ2-1; CDR3aa: CSVGNEQFF
abundance: -; v_gene: TRBV5-1; j_gene: TRBJ2-3; CDR3aa: CASSSYWTSGDTQYF
abundance: -; v_gene: TRBV4-3; j_gene: TRBJ2-7; CDR3aa: CASSQLYDDREVDEQYF
abundance: -; v_gene: TRBV2; j_gene: TRBJ1-2; CDR3aa: CASSEEQHYGYTF
abundance: -; v_gene: TRBV7-8; j_gene: TRBJ2-1; CDR3aa: CASSPPRDPLGDEQFF
abundance: -; v_gene: TRBV25-1; j_gene: TRBJ2-1; CDR3aa: CASSGTGTPYNEQFF
abundance: -; v_gene: TRBV10-1; j_gene: TRBJ2-4; CDR3aa: CATGFPKNIQYF
abundance: -; v_gene: TRBV9; j_gene: TRBJ1-1; CDR3aa: CASSVSSQNTEAFF
abundance: -; v_gene: TRBV13; j_gene: TRBJ2-7; CDR3aa: CASSLGGSGTYEQYF
abundance: -; v_gene: TRBV5-1; j_gene: TRBJ2-7; CDR3aa: CASMSTANYEQYF
abundance: -; v_gene: TRBV5-1; j_gene: TRBJ1-2; CDR3aa: CASSLGTGHTF
abundance: -; v_gene: TRBV4-1; j_gene: TRBJ1-2; CDR3aa: CASSQVPGINGYTF
abundance: -; v_gene: TRBV7-9; j_gene: TRBJ2-1; CDR3aa: CASSLALSGDNEQFF
abundance: -; v_gene: TRBV5-4; j_gene: TRBJ2-2; CDR3aa: CASREGLAVSNTGELFF
abundance: -; v_gene: TRBV5-6; j_gene: TRBJ2-2; CDR3aa: CASSLDGAGGTGELFF
abundance: -; v_gene: TRBV6-6; j_gene: TRBJ1-1; CDR3aa: CASRPPGANTEAFF
abundance: -; v_gene: TRBV14; j_gene: TRBJ2-5; CDR3aa: CASSQIGQYQETQYF
abundance: once; v_gene: TRBV19; j_gene: TRBJ1-5; CDR3aa: CAGGTAYQPQHF
abundance: -; v_gene: TRBV11-2; j_gene: TRBJ2-3; CDR3aa: CASSQDRSDTQYF
abundance: -; v_gene: TRBV6-6; j_gene: TRBJ1-1; CDR3aa: CARGGMNTEAFF
abundance: -; v_gene: TRBV5-5; j_gene: TRBJ1-5; CDR3aa: CASSQAGGQPQHF
abundance: -; v_gene: TRBV6-1; j_gene: TRBJ1-1; CDR3aa: CASSEGEGGESRFTEAFF
abundance: -; v_gene: TRBV19; j_gene: TRBJ1-5; CDR3aa: CASRQARAPQHF
abundance: once; v_gene: TRBV9; j_gene: TRBJ1-1; CDR3aa: CASSVAAGGWTEAFF
abundance: once; v_gene: TRBV18; j_gene: TRBJ1-1; CDR3aa: CASSPEQGTEAFF
abundance: -; v_gene: TRBV19; j_gene: TRBJ2-7; CDR3aa: CASSMLGTPTDEQYF